This T cell receptor (beta chain) was sequenced in a study of blood T cell repertoires in COVID-19. Trimming removed 4 bases from V and 3 bases from J; junction bases left unmatched: 11. The CDR3 contains 16 residues. CDR1 MGHRA and CDR2 YSYEKL come from the germline V gene. In the authors' methods: Estimates of nucleated cell counts were drawn from the amplification of reference gene primers. Repertoires were generated with immunoSEQ multiplex PCR, while TCRdb's copy carries only in-frame clones and drops some. That table is the source of V, J and clone size, and D and trimming were worked out from the DNA. Here the sample spans approximately 230,000 clones, around four fifths being singletons.

What was sequenced was peripheral blood. This sequence originates from a man aged 30 to 39 with active or convalescent COVID-19. The gene calls are TRBV4-1 and TRBJ2-7, with 8 nucleotides matching TRBD2. CDR3 sequence reads: CASSPVIAGLFYEQYF. The CDR3 coding sequence is TGCGCCAGCAGCCCCGTGATAGCGGGACTGTTCTACGAGCAGTACTTC.